These 24 T cell receptor beta chains were sequenced from one sample in a study of shared clonotypes between healthy human individuals. Some clones are missing from TCRdb's copy, which holds only in-frame ones; the method was immunoSEQ multiplex PCR. The data hold around 2.5 million clones, with under 95% observed a single time. The specimen was naive CD4+ T cells from PBMCs. Subset specified: CD45RA+ positively selected. The receptors here all came from a man between 18 and 35 years old in good health. Some clones in this sample may be carry-over from other donors' samples.

This chain connects TRBV5-1 to TRBJ2-7; D unresolved. Germline assignment: CDR1 SGHRS and CDR2 YFSETQ. The CDR3 loop spans 16 amino acids. V lost 0 bases and J lost 0, with 13 bases in between. This CDR3 reads CASSLVSGLSSYEQYF. DNA for the CDR3: TGCGCCAGCAGCTTGGTGTCAGGCTTAAGCTCCTACGAGCAGTACTTC.

The CDR3 bases are TGTGCCAGCAGCGTAGCTCCAGGACTAGCGGGAGGCACGCAGTATTTT. Encoded protein: CASSVAPGLAGGTQYF. The chain joins TRBV9 to TRBJ2-3; TRBD2 matches 14 bases. The CDR3 covers 16 residues. The V and J ends lost 0 bases and 9 bases, in that order; junction bases with no gene match: 6. Germline CDR1 reads SGDLS; CDR2 reads YYNGEE.

There are a few counts of this clone. The chain recombines TRBV19 with TRBJ1-1, with D possibly TRBD1 on 5 matching bases. The CDR3 totals 16 residues. Germline CDR1 and CDR2: LNHDA and SQIVND (reference sequence). V gave up 6 bases and J gave up 5 bases, with 22 bases separating them. CDR3 protein: CASSHLGEVYRTEAFF. As DNA, the CDR3 is TGTGCCAGTAGCCACCTGGGGGAGGTCTACAGGACTGAAGCTTTCTTT.

The sample holds a few counts of this clone. Different DNA sequences within this sample yield the same CDR3. The chain recombines TRBV5-1 with TRBJ2-7, with D possibly TRBD2 on 5 matching bases. Germline V gene lookup returns CDR1 SGHRS and CDR2 YFSETQ. This CDR3 comprises 11 residues. V lost 0 bases to trimming and J lost 7 bases, with 5 bases between them. For the CDR3, the DNA is TGCGCCAGCAGCTTGGCGGGGGAGCAGTACTTC. Protein sequence: CASSLAGEQYF.

The gene calls are TRBV14 and TRBJ2-7; 7 bases match TRBD1. CDR1 SGHDN and CDR2 FVKESK come from the germline V gene. The CDR3 runs to 16 residues. The J segment lost 2 bases and the V segment lost 0 bases, leaving 7 bases of the junction unmatched. Here the CDR3 reads CASSQEVGQGAYEQYF. CDR3 DNA sequence: TGTGCCAGCAGCCAAGAGGTGGGCCAGGGGGCCTACGAGCAGTACTTC.

The V and J genes are TRBV7-9 and TRBJ2-1; 8 positions match TRBD1. Germline V CDR1 and CDR2: SEHNR, FQNEAQ (reference sequence). This CDR3 has 14 residues. The V gene end was trimmed by 7 bases and the J gene end by 9 bases; junction bases not matched to a gene: 11. This CDR3 is CASTSFRGRGEQFF. In nucleotides, the CDR3 is TGTGCCAGCACGAGTTTCAGGGGGCGCGGTGAGCAGTTCTTC.

This chain links TRBV29-1 with TRBJ2-5; a possible D gene is TRBD2 (6 bases). The V end lost 5 bases, the J end lost 5 bases, and 12 bases lay between the germline ends. This CDR3 contains 12 residues. Germline loops: CDR1 SQVTM, CDR2 ANQGSEA. In DNA, the CDR3 is TGCAGCGTTCGGGGGTCGGGGGAGACCCAGTACTTC. This codes for CSVRGSGETQYF.

J is TRBJ1-2 and V is TRBV18, with a possible D match to TRBD1 (5 bases). Germline V lookup: CDR1 KGHSH, CDR2 LQKENI. Between the trimmed V and J ends, which lost 3 bases and 2 bases, there was a span of 13 bases. The CDR3 contains 15 residues. Written as DNA, the CDR3 is TGTGCCAGCTCACCCATCACCGGGGACAACTATGGCTACACCTTC. It codes for CASSPITGDNYGYTF.

The V gene is TRBV10-2, the J gene TRBJ1-2; TRBD1 aligns across 10 bases. The CDR3 totals 16 residues. Per germline, CDR1 WSHSY and CDR2 SAAADI. The junction had 11 bases not matched to a gene; V was cut back by 3 bases and J by 7 bases. CDR3 protein: CASSDGRGQGRFGYTF. The CDR3 DNA follows: TGCGCCAGCAGTGACGGGAGGGGACAGGGGAGGTTTGGCTACACCTTC.

This sequence joins TRBV4-3 and TRBJ2-2; D is possibly TRBD2 (5 bases). Germline V lookup: CDR1 LGHNA, CDR2 YSLEER. V was clipped by 1 base and J by 4 bases, with 10 bases between them. The CDR3 covers 15 residues. CDR3 residues: CASSQGSSITGELFF. In DNA form, the CDR3 reads TGCGCCAGCAGCCAAGGTTCTAGCATCACCGGGGAGCTGTTTTTT.

The chain links TRBV28 to TRBJ2-7; D remains unclear. Per the germline V gene, CDR1 is MDHEN and CDR2 is SYDVKM. The V and J ends lost 5 bases and 0 bases respectively, with 11 bases between them. This CDR3 comprises 14 residues. The CDR3, as DNA: TGTGCCAGCAGTGCTTTGGACCGCTCCTACGAGCAGTACTTC. It is translated as CASSALDRSYEQYF.

J is TRBJ2-5 and V is TRBV2, with a tentative D call TRBD1 (5 bases). The CDR3 spans 14 residues. V lost 3 bases and J 5 bases, leaving 13 bases between the germline ends. Germline CDR1 is SNHLY and CDR2 is FYNNEI. The CDR3 DNA sequence: TGTGCCAGCAGTGAGCAGGGTGCGGCGGAGACCCAGTACTTC. Protein: CASSEQGAAETQYF.

The chain links TRBV6-1 to TRBJ2-7, with 12 nucleotides matching TRBD2. The V and J ends lost 5 bases and 5 bases, in that order; junction bases with no gene match: 4. This CDR3 comprises 14 residues. Looked up from germline, CDR1 is MNHNS and CDR2 is SASEGT. The CDR3 loop is CASSRRLAGDEQYF. DNA for the CDR3: TGTGCCAGCAGTAGGAGACTAGCGGGAGACGAGCAGTACTTC.

This clone came up once. This chain connects TRBV5-1 to TRBJ2-2, with 11 bases fitting TRBD2. Germline V lookup: CDR1 SGHRS, CDR2 YFSETQ. CDR3 length: 17 amino acids. The V gene end was trimmed by 4 bases and the J gene end by 0 bases; junction bases not matched to a gene: 5. The CDR3 nucleotides read TGCGCCAGCAGCCTCCGGACTAGCGGGCCGAACACCGGGGAGCTGTTTTTT. Residues: CASSLRTSGPNTGELFF.

This rearrangement joins TRBV2 to TRBJ2-7; D is tentatively TRBD1 or TRBD2 (5 bases each). CDR3 length: 15 amino acids. V lost 6 bases and J 3 bases, leaving 18 bases between the germline ends. Germline V gene sequence: CDR1 SNHLY, CDR2 FYNNEI. In DNA form, the CDR3 reads TGTGCCAGCAGAACGCACCGGGACGGCAGCTACGAGCAGTACTTC. The encoded protein is CASRTHRDGSYEQYF. Full variable domain (remainder filled in from reference TRBV2 and TRBJ2-7): EPEVTQTPSHQVTQMGQEVILRCVPISNHLYFYWYRQILGQKVEFLVSFYNNEISEKSEIFDDQFSVERPDGSNFTLKIRSTKLEDSAMYFCASRTHRDGSYEQYFGPGTRLTVT.

This clone came up once. CDR3 in DNA: TGCGCCAGCAGCTGGGGGATGACAGGGGGCACTGAAGCTTTCTTT. Protein: CASSWGMTGGTEAFF. The chain links TRBV5-1 to TRBJ1-1; TRBD1 aligns across 9 bases. The CDR3 loop spans 15 amino acids. Germline V gene data show CDR1 as SGHRS and CDR2 as YFSETQ. J gave up 4 bases and V 3 bases, and 7 bases lay outside the gene matches.

The chain carries TRBV9 and TRBJ2-7, with 11 positions matching TRBD2. The length of the CDR3 is 13 residues. V gave up 2 bases and J gave up 5 bases; unmatched junction bases: 0. Looked up from germline, CDR1 is SGDLS and CDR2 is YYNGEE. CDR3 protein: CASSVSGRDEQYF. As DNA, the CDR3 is TGTGCCAGCAGCGTTAGCGGGAGGGACGAGCAGTACTTC.

This chain uses TRBV7-2 with TRBJ2-1, with D perhaps matching TRBD2 (5 bases). This CDR3 region has 13 residues. The germline V and J ends were trimmed by 4 bases and 9 bases, with 13 bases remaining between them. CDR1 is SGHTA, CDR2 FQGNSA, per germline. The CDR3 bases are TGTGCCAGCAGCTACACTAGGATCGGTGAGCAGTTCTTC. Protein sequence: CASSYTRIGEQFF.

The genes are TRBV7-9 and TRBJ1-2, with 7 positions matching TRBD1. There are 15 residues in the CDR3. The V gene's germline CDR1 is SEHNR and CDR2 FQNEAQ (reference sequence). Trimming removed 5 bases from V and 4 bases from J; junction bases left unmatched: 10. This chain's CDR3 is CASSPGQAYGYGYTF. CDR3 DNA sequence: TGTGCCAGCAGCCCCGGACAGGCGTACGGCTATGGCTACACCTTC.

The V gene is TRBV15, the J gene TRBJ1-3; D unclear. Germline assignment: CDR1 LNHNV and CDR2 YYDKDF (reference sequence). The CDR3 contains 16 residues. V was pared by 5 bases and J by 0 bases, with 14 bases between. The chain's CDR3 is CATSDQAYSSGNTIYF. CDR3 nucleotide sequence: TGTGCCACCAGCGATCAGGCGTACAGCTCTGGAAACACCATATATTTT.

Points on this clone: The sample has other DNA sequences that encode this CDR3 too. The chain uses TRBV7-2 and TRBJ2-2; D ambiguous. The V end was cut by 1 base, the J end by 5 bases, with 8 bases between. The germline V gene has CDR1 SGHTA and CDR2 FQGNSA. CDR3 length: 14 amino acids. The CDR3 sequence is CASSLGGGTGELFF. For the CDR3, the DNA is TGTGCCAGCAGCTTAGGTGGCGGTACCGGGGAGCTGTTTTTT.

This sequence joins TRBV11-1 and TRBJ2-1; TRBD2 aligns across 7 bases. The CDR3 has 16 residues. The V gene end was trimmed by 4 bases and the J gene end by 2 bases; junction bases not matched to a gene: 8. CDR1 is SGHAT, CDR2 FQDESV, per germline (reference sequence). This CDR3 is CASSSPVGGAYNEQFF. CDR3 in DNA: TGTGCCAGCAGCTCCCCTGTGGGGGGGGCCTACAATGAGCAGTTCTTC.

The chain uses TRBV28 and TRBJ2-7; D is tentatively TRBD1 or TRBD2 (6 bases each). Trimming removed 8 bases at V and 4 bases at J, with 24 bases between. This CDR3 has 16 residues. Germline V lookup: CDR1 MDHEN, CDR2 SYDVKM. The CDR3 spells CASLPGGRGAWYEQYF. The CDR3 coding sequence is TGTGCCAGCCTTCCTGGGGGGCGCGGGGCTTGGTACGAGCAGTACTTC.

This clone showed up just once. The chain combines TRBV5-5 with TRBJ1-4, with D hard to call. The length of the CDR3 is 16 residues. Trimming stripped 0 bases from V and 3 bases from J, with 12 bases between. Germline assignment: CDR1 SGHKS and CDR2 YYEKEE (reference sequence). The CDR3 here is CASSLAPPRANEKLFF. As DNA, the CDR3 is TGTGCCAGCAGCTTGGCCCCTCCGCGAGCTAATGAAAAACTGTTTTTT.